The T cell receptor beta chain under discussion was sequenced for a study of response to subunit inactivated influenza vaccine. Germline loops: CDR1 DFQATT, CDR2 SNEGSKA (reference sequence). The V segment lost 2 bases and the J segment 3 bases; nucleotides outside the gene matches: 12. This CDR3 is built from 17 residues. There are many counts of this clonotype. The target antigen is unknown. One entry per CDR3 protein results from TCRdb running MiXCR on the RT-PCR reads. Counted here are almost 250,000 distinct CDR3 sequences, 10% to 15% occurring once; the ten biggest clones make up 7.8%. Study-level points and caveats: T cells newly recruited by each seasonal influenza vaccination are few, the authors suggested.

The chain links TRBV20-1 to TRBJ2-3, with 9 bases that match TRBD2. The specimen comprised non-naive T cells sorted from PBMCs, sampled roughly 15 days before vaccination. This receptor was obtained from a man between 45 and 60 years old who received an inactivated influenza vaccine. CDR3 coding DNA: TGCAGTGCTAGAACCCCTCCGGGCAGCGGGGGGACAGATACGCAGTATTTT. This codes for CSARTPPGSGGTDTQYF.